These 20 T cell receptor beta chains were all obtained from the same sample, sequenced in a study of cytomegalovirus exposure and HLA in healthy donors. The PCR contained 60 Vbeta and 13 Jbeta primers. Profiling relied on immunoSEQ multiplex PCR, and the TCRdb table lists in-frame clones only, not all of them. The table includes some 100,000 clones, 70% to 85% detected once. Sequencing used PBMCs. These receptors originate from a middle-aged man in good health and CMV-seropositive.

The rearrangement joins TRBV30 to TRBJ2-4; 8 bases fit TRBD1. Trimming took 5 bases from V and 6 from J; bases not matched to a gene: 3. The CDR3 loop spans 12 amino acids. The germline V gene has CDR1 GTSNPN and CDR2 SVGIG (reference sequence). CDR3 in amino acids: CAWAGGGNIQYF. The DNA of the CDR3 is TGTGCCTGGGCAGGGGGCGGAAACATTCAGTACTTC.

This clone is medium-sized in the sample. The chain combines TRBV5-1 with TRBJ2-1; TRBD1 agrees at 9 bases. J was trimmed by 3 bases and V by 6 bases; bases with no gene match: 4. The germline CDR1 and CDR2 sequences are SGHRS and YFSETQ. This CDR3 is 14 amino acids long. CDR3 sequence (DNA): TGCGCCAGCACCACAGGGGGCGGCTACAATGAGCAGTTCTTC. The encoded protein is CASTTGGGYNEQFF.

The rearrangement joins TRBV10-2 to TRBJ2-7, with 11 bases aligning to TRBD1. Germline values: CDR1 WSHSY, CDR2 SAAADI. J lost 7 bases, V lost 6 bases, and 20 bases had no gene match. The CDR3 runs to 18 residues. CDR3: CASRRPLTGTGGTGEQYF. The DNA of the CDR3 is TGCGCCAGCAGAAGACCCTTAACTGGGACAGGGGGAACGGGAGAGCAGTACTTC.

This clone has only one observation. The chain carries TRBV9 and TRBJ2-2, with D maybe TRBD1 (5 bases). Germline assignment: CDR1 SGDLS and CDR2 YYNGEE. The V gene lost 1 base and the J gene lost 7 bases, with 11 bases spanning the gap. This CDR3 is 14 amino acids long. CDR3 sequence (DNA): TGTGCCAGCAGCGTATATGCGGACAACGGGGAGCTGTTTTTT. Translated: CASSVYADNGELFF. Full variable domain (remainder filled in from reference TRBV9 and TRBJ2-2): DSGVTQTPKHLITATGQRVTLRCSPRSGDLSVYWYQQSLDQGLQFLIQYYNGEERAKGNILERFSAQQFPDLHSELNLSSLELGDSALYFCASSVYADNGELFFGEGSRLTVL.

The genes are TRBV27 and TRBJ2-2; D remains unclear. V lost 1 base, J lost 6 bases, and 6 bases lay in between. The CDR3 has 13 residues. From germline, CDR1 is MNHEY and CDR2 SMNVEV (reference sequence). The CDR3 protein is CASSLLASGELFF. DNA of the CDR3: TGTGCCAGCAGTTTATTGGCCTCCGGGGAGCTGTTTTTT.

The rearrangement links TRBV23-1 to TRBJ2-7, with a tentative D call TRBD2 (7 bases). TRBV23-1 is flagged as an ORF with uncertain function. V lost 2 bases and J lost 1, with 21 bases in between. This CDR3 has 18 amino acids. The CDR3: CASSQPTGGGGKSYEQYF. CDR3 sequence (DNA): TGCGCCAGCAGTCAACCAACCGGAGGGGGGGGGAAGTCCTACGAGCAGTACTTC.

The chain recombines TRBV28 with TRBJ1-5; no firm D call. The V and J ends lost 2 bases and 5 bases respectively, with 13 bases between them. The CDR3 is made up of 15 amino acids. The germline gives CDR1 MDHEN, CDR2 SYDVKM. The CDR3 nucleotides read TGTGCCAGCAGTTTAGCACGCGATCCCTATCAGCCCCAGCATTTT. It specifies CASSLARDPYQPQHF.

Points on this clone: The junction and the germline gene differ at one end; a read error may be behind it. The chain has TRBV6-5 and TRBJ2-4, with 10 bases fitting TRBD1. Germline-derived CDR1 and CDR2 are MNHEY and SVGAGI. The CDR3 length is 14 residues. The CDR3 nucleotides are TGTGCCAGCAGCAGCGGGACAGGGGTGGGGTGTAGTCACTTC. It translates to CASSSGTGVGCSHF.

This clone was seen only a few times. In the same sample, other DNA sequences code for this CDR3. The V and J genes are TRBV6-4 and TRBJ2-3; TRBD1 agrees at 8 bases. CDR1 MRHNA and CDR2 SNTAGT come from the germline V gene. The CDR3 consists of 15 residues. Losses at the gene ends were 0 bases for V and 6 bases for J; bases not matched to a gene: 5. Here the CDR3 reads CASSDSGQGADTQYF. DNA for the CDR3: TGTGCCAGCAGTGACTCAGGACAGGGTGCCGATACGCAGTATTTT.

In this sample, this clone turned up a few times. V gene TRBV5-5 combines with J gene TRBJ2-7, with TRBD1 as a possible D gene (8 bases). In germline, CDR1 is SGHKS, CDR2 YYEKEE (reference sequence). The CDR3 extends over 17 amino acids. Deletions cut 0 bases from V and 3 bases from J, with 19 bases between. In nucleotides, the CDR3 is TGTGCCAGCAGCTTGGGGACAGGGCGGCCGGGGGGCTACGAGCAGTACTTC. It yields the protein CASSLGTGRPGGYEQYF.

In this sample, this clone turned up once. CDR3 DNA sequence: TGCGCCAGCAGCCAAGATGGGCCATCGGAGACCCAGTACTTC. Protein product: CASSQDGPSETQYF. The chain recombines TRBV4-3 with TRBJ2-5; unclear D gene. V was cut by 0 bases and J by 5 bases, with 10 bases left in between. CDR1 and CDR2 from the germline V gene are LGHNA and YSLEER. The CDR3 is made up of 14 amino acids.

This sequence joins TRBV7-9 and TRBJ1-2; D possibly corresponds to TRBD1 (5 bases). The germline V and J ends were trimmed by 4 bases and 4 bases, with 16 bases remaining between them. Germline CDR1 and CDR2: SEHNR and FQNEAQ (reference sequence). The CDR3 contains 15 residues. CDR3 bases: TGTGCCAGCAGCTACGGCACCAGGGTGGGCTATGGCTACACCTTC. Residues: CASSYGTRVGYGYTF.

The chain combines TRBV9 with TRBJ1-1, with TRBD1 matching over 9 bases. J lost 4 bases, V lost 5 bases, and 6 bases had no gene match. From germline, CDR1 is SGDLS and CDR2 YYNGEE. The CDR3 loop spans 14 amino acids. The DNA for the CDR3 is TGTGCCAGCAGACAGGGACAGGGTGGCACTGAAGCTTTCTTT. This sequence encodes CASRQGQGGTEAFF.

This clone occurred a few times. V and J are TRBV6-6 and TRBJ2-5, with D tentatively TRBD1 (6 bases). Germline V gene data show CDR1 as MNHNY and CDR2 as SVGAGI (reference sequence). CDR3 length: 16 amino acids. V lost 3 bases and J 2 bases, leaving 16 bases between the germline ends. In DNA form, the CDR3 reads TGTGCCAGCAGTTATCCAGCCCGGGACAAACAAGAGACCCAGTACTTC. Amino acids: CASSYPARDKQETQYF.

This clone occurred once. The genes are TRBV28 and TRBJ2-7, with a weak D call TRBD2 (6 bases). This CDR3 has 14 residues. Germline CDR1 and CDR2: MDHEN and SYDVKM. The V gene lost 1 base and the J gene lost 2 bases, with 9 bases spanning the gap. The CDR3 nucleotides are TGTGCCAGCAGTTTATTGGAGGGGACCTACGAGCAGTACTTC. Protein: CASSLLEGTYEQYF.

The chain employs TRBV11-2 and TRBJ1-1; D possibly corresponds to TRBD1 (5 bases). Germline CDR1 SGHAT, CDR2 FQNNGV. V lost 4 bases and J lost 4, with 16 bases in between. This CDR3 comprises 15 residues. Written as DNA, the CDR3 is TGTGCCAGCAGCTCAATCAACGGGGGGATCACTGAAGCTTTCTTT. Translated: CASSSINGGITEAFF. The full variable domain, in which reference TRBV11-2 and TRBJ1-1 provide the parts outside the CDR3, is EAGVAQSPRYKIIEKRQSVAFWCNPISGHATLYWYQQILGQGPKLLIQFQNNGVVDDSQLPKDRFSAERLKGVDSTLKIQPAKLEDSAVYLCASSSINGGITEAFFGQGTRLTVV.

V usage is TRBV7-2 and J usage is TRBJ2-5; tentatively, D is TRBD1 (6 bases). The J call may not be correct, given that the DNA end is closer to TRBJ2-7. The CDR3 is 13 amino acids. Germline V gene lookup returns CDR1 SGHTA and CDR2 FQGNSA. The CDR3 region has the DNA TGTGCCAGCAGCAAACAGGGTACCTACGAGCAGTACTTC. Encoded protein: CASSKQGTYEQYF.

The rearrangement uses TRBV14 and TRBJ2-3, with TRBD1 identical over 7 bases. The V gene end was trimmed by 2 bases and the J gene end by 4 bases; junction bases not matched to a gene: 6. This CDR3 has 15 residues. Germline CDR1 is SGHDN and CDR2 is FVKESK. This chain's CDR3 is CASSQTSGGADTQYF. CDR3 nucleotide sequence: TGTGCCAGCAGCCAAACCTCAGGGGGAGCAGATACGCAGTATTTT.

The rearrangement joins TRBV11-1 to TRBJ2-5; 7 bases match TRBD2. Germline values: CDR1 SGHAT, CDR2 FQDESV (reference sequence). The CDR3 covers 15 residues. J gave up 2 bases and V 2 bases, and 5 bases lay outside the gene matches. The chain's CDR3 is CASSLLAVIQETQYF. CDR3 bases: TGTGCCAGCAGCTTACTAGCGGTAATACAAGAGACCCAGTACTTC.

The chain employs TRBV5-6 and TRBJ1-1, with a possible D match to TRBD1 (5 bases). The germline CDR1 and CDR2 sequences are SGHDT and YYEEEE. This CDR3 region has 14 residues. Deletions cut 2 bases from V and 0 bases from J, with 8 bases between. The CDR3 here is CASSFLGLNTEAFF. The CDR3 coding sequence is TGTGCCAGCAGCTTCTTGGGGCTGAACACTGAAGCTTTCTTT.